This T cell receptor beta chain was documented in a study of CD8+ T cells in alopecia areata (dated by TCRdb to 2017 to 2018). As for the study more broadly: In both human patients and the C3H/HeJ mouse model, the study applied high-throughput TCRbeta sequencing to look at T cell clonal expansion in alopecia areata. Scalp tissue and sorted CD4+ and CD8+ peripheral blood T cells from patchy and totalis/universalis alopecia areata patients and from healthy controls were covered by human TCRbeta sequencing. Clonality in the scalp was compared among normal scalp (n=4), patchy alopecia areata scalp (n=8), and alopecia totalis/universalis scalp (n=8). RNA was obtained with the PAXgene miRNA kit for fixed scalp, the miRNeasy kit for PBMCs, and the RNeasy kit for mouse skin. TCRbeta CDR3 regions were amplified by immunoSEQ multiplex PCR using 35 Vbeta forward and 13 Jbeta reverse primers. Broader findings and caveats from the paper: Lesional scalp, especially in alopecia totalis/universalis, showed higher clonality and more expanded CD8+ clones than normal scalp, suggesting antigenic drive. Compared with mice, TCR sequences shared between patients were less clear, possibly partly because of HLA diversity across the patient population. Unlike mouse skin, which is dominated by gammadelta T cells, normal human skin has resident alphabeta T cells that are also sequenced, and this complicates analysis of the scalp TCR repertoire.

The CDR3 spans 13 residues, from the cysteine through the phenylalanine. CDR3 DNA is the only sequence kept; it has 39 bases, read in frame from the first base. From a lookup of the germline V gene, CDR1 and CDR2 are WSHSY and SAAADI. Relative to germline, V is missing 10 bases and J is missing 3 bases, with 9 bases of the junction outside any gene match. In the case of this clone: The clone's antigen remains unknown. Base qualities are not recorded, but no much larger clone differs from it by a single base.

PBMCs were separated by density centrifugation and stained for CD3, CD4 and CD8, after which CD4+ and CD8+ T cells were sorted on a FACSAria. Scalp biopsies and blood samples were provided by unaffected controls. Libraries were made using the immunoSEQ multiplex PCR assay. RNA was extracted from all samples and reverse transcribed into cDNA as template for TCR sequencing. First-strand cDNA was synthesized using SuperScript III with a 2:1 mix of oligo-dT and random hexamers. A synthetic immune receptor repertoire was used to measure amplification bias, and any remaining bias was corrected computationally. The authors processed their data as follows. Raw reads were preprocessed to remove errors, and CDR3 was defined by IMGT conventions from the conserved cysteine to phenylalanine. Clonality was computed as 1 minus the Shannon entropy, with the entropy normalized by log2 of the number of productive unique TCRs. Scalp TCRbeta sequences were cross-referenced with sorted blood CD4 and CD8 repertoires so that the CD4 or CD8 identity of scalp clones could be inferred. TCRdb took over this immuneACCESS table, retaining in-frame rearrangements with V and J assigned. Such tables are incomplete; in checked studies, under half of the missing clones stem from an unresolved V gene, and the remainder is unexplained. Clone size and V and J calls were adopted from that table, with D and trimming inferred from the DNA. Here the sample has roughly 100,000 clones; around three fifths occur a single time. The top ten hold 8% to 10% of the sample.

This clonotype was sampled from a human donor in good health. Sequencing used CD4+ T cells sorted from blood. The chain couples TRBV10-2 to TRBJ2-7, and 7 junction bases match TRBD1. The CDR3 protein is CATERPGGYEQYF. The nucleotide sequence reads TGCGCCACCGAAAGGCCAGGGGGCTACGAGCAGTACTTC.